The clone carrying this T cell receptor (beta chain) occurred a few times. In the original workflow: Counts of nucleated cells, estimated from reference gene primer amplification, were obtained. Profiling relied on immunoSEQ multiplex PCR, and the TCRdb table lists in-frame clones only, not all of them. The V and J calls and clone size come from that table; D and trimming were worked out from the DNA. Of around 150,000 clones in the sample, 65% to 90% were seen once. This specimen comes from a study of blood T cell repertoires in COVID-19. Study at large: COVID-19 samples, acute and convalescent, were from the United States, Italy and Spain. From T cells, B-cell-depleted T cells, or PBMCs came the material, which was cDNA or gDNA.

The origin of this receptor is a man aged 55 to 69 with acute or convalescent COVID-19. Sequencing input: peripheral blood.

The CDR3: CASSPGGKTPEQYF. DNA for the CDR3: TGTGCCAGCAGCCCCGGGGGGAAAACACCCGAGCAGTACTTC. The rearrangement uses TRBV7-7 and TRBJ2-7; TRBD2 agrees at 7 bases. The CDR3 totals 14 residues. Trimming removed 5 bases from V and 6 bases from J; junction bases left unmatched: 10. CDR1 and CDR2 (germline): SSHAT, FNYEAQ (reference sequence).